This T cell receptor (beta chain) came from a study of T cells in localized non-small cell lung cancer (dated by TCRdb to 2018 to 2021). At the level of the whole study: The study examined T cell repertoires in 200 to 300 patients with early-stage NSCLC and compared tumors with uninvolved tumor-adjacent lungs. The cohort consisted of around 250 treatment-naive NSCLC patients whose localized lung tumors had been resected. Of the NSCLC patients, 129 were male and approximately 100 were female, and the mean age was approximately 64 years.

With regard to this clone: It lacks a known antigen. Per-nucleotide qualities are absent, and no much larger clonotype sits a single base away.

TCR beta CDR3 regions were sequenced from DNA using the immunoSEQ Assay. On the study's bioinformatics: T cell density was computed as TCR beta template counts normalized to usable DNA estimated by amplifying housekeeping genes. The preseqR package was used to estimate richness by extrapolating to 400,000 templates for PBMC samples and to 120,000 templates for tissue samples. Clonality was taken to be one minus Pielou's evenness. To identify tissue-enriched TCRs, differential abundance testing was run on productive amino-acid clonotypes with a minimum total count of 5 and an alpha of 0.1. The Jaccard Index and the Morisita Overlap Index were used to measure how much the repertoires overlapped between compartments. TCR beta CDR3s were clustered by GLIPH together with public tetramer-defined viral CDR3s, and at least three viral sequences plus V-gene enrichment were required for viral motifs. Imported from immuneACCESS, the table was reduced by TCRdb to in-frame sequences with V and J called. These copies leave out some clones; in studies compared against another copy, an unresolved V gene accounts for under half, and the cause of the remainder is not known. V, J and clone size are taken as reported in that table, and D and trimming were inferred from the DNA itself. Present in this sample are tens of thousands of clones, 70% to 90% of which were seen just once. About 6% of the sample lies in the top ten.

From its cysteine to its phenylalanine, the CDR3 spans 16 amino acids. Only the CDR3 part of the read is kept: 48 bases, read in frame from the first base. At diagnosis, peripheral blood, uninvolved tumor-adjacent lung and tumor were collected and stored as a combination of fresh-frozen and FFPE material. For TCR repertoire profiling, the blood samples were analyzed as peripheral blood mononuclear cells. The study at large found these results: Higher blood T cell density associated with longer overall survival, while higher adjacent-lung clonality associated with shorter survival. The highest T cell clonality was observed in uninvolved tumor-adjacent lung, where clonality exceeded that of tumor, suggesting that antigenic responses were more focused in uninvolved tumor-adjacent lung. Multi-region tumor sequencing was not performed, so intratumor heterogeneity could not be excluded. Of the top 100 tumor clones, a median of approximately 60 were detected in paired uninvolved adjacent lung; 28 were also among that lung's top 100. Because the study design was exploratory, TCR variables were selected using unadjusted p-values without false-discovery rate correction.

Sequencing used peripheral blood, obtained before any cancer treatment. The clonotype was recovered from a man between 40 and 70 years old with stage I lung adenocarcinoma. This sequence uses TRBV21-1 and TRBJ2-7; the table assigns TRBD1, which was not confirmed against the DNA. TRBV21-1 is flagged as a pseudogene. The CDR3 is CASTIQRLGQGYEQYF. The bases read TGTGCCAGCACCATACAAAGGCTGGGACAGGGATACGAGCAGTACTTC.